The clone carrying this T cell receptor beta chain has just a few counts. There are 15 residues in the CDR3. V was clipped by 1 base and J by 1 base, with 8 bases between them. The germline gives CDR1 LNHNV, CDR2 YYDKDF (reference sequence). This entry belongs to a study of identical twins. In TCRdb, the 5' RACE reads were re-called with MiXCR into one record per CDR3 protein. Here the sample spans about 390,000 distinct CDR3 sequences, roughly 9% being singletons. Material: naive T cells sorted from blood. The origin of this receptor is a woman aged 45 to 65 in good health. The chain uses TRBV15 and TRBJ2-1; D is undetermined. This CDR3 is CATSRVSGSYNEQFF. The CDR3, as DNA: TGTGCCACCAGCAGAGTTTCTGGATCCTACAATGAGCAGTTCTTC.